This is a list of T cell receptor beta chains from one sample in a study of identical twins. TCRdb used MiXCR to reprocess the 5' RACE reads, holding one entry per CDR3 protein. The table shows about 530,000 distinct CDR3 sequences, with about a fifth occurring only once. The data were also submitted as part of a second study, on yellow fever vaccine responses in identical twins.

The sequenced sample was CD4+ T cells sorted from blood. The receptors stem from a young woman in good health. CDR3s include the opening cysteine and the closing phenylalanine or tryptophan. Fields, in order: D gene, clone size, V gene, J gene, CDR3 protein, CDR3 DNA. The D gene is left open where the match is weak. Rows may omit the clone size; those that give it use once, few, many or a size class.

D: TRBD1; size: few; V: TRBV5-6; J: TRBJ2-1; CDR3: CASSLRAGRGNEQFF; DNA: TGTGCCAGCAGCTTACGGGCGGGCAGGGGGAATGAGCAGTTCTTC
D: .; size: many; V: TRBV7-9; J: TRBJ1-2; CDR3: CASSLEAWQEGGYGYTF; DNA: TGTGCCAGCAGCTTAGAAGCATGGCAGGAGGGAGGCTATGGCTACACCTTC
D: .; size: .; V: TRBV4-2; J: TRBJ2-1; CDR3: CASSPASGDEQFF; DNA: TGTGCCAGCAGCCCTGCGAGTGGGGATGAGCAGTTCTTC
D: .; size: few; V: TRBV3-1; J: TRBJ2-2; CDR3: CASSLSWSGTGELFF; DNA: TGTGCCAGCAGTCTCAGCTGGTCAGGGACCGGGGAGCTGTTTTTT
D: TRBD2; size: few; V: TRBV10-3; J: TRBJ2-1; CDR3: CAISEAGTSGYNEQFF; DNA: TGTGCCATCAGTGAGGCTGGGACTAGCGGCTACAATGAGCAGTTCTTC
D: .; size: .; V: TRBV20-1; J: TRBJ2-2; CDR3: CSASSGRDTGELFF; DNA: TGCAGTGCTAGTTCGGGCAGGGACACCGGGGAGCTGTTTTTT
D: TRBD1; size: many; V: TRBV15; J: TRBJ1-2; CDR3: CATSRDFQGDYGYTF; DNA: TGTGCCACCAGCAGAGATTTTCAGGGGGACTATGGCTACACCTTC
D: .; size: .; V: TRBV7-6; J: TRBJ1-1; CDR3: CASSLGVNVNTEAFF; DNA: TGTGCCAGCAGCTTAGGGGTTAACGTGAACACTGAAGCTTTCTTT
D: TRBD2; size: few; V: TRBV19; J: TRBJ2-1; CDR3: CASSSSGRANEQFF; DNA: TGTGCCAGTAGTTCTAGCGGGAGGGCCAATGAGCAGTTCTTC
D: .; size: few; V: TRBV11-2; J: TRBJ1-1; CDR3: CASSPLGLNTEAFF; DNA: TGTGCCAGCAGCCCCCTAGGCTTGAACACTGAAGCTTTCTTT
D: .; size: .; V: TRBV2; J: TRBJ1-1; CDR3: CASKGQGVMENTEAFF; DNA: TGTGCCAGCAAGGGGCAGGGCGTCATGGAGAACACTGAAGCTTTCTTT
D: .; size: few; V: TRBV20-1; J: TRBJ2-2; CDR3: CSARPNTGELFF; DNA: TGCAGTGCTAGACCAAACACCGGGGAGCTGTTTTTT
D: .; size: .; V: TRBV7-8; J: TRBJ2-2; CDR3: CASSRVGGAAGGTGELFF; DNA: TGTGCCAGCAGCCGCGTCGGTGGCGCCGCTGGAGGAACCGGGGAGCTGTTTTTT
D: .; size: .; V: TRBV20-1; J: TRBJ2-5; CDR3: CSTERWETQYF; DNA: TGCAGTACGGAGAGGTGGGAGACCCAGTACTTC
D: .; size: .; V: TRBV28; J: TRBJ2-5; CDR3: CASSRSRTGKKVETQYF; DNA: TGTGCCAGCAGTCGGTCCCGGACGGGGAAGAAAGTGGAGACCCAGTACTTC
D: TRBD2; size: .; V: TRBV10-3; J: TRBJ2-2; CDR3: CAISRLAGGQNTGELFF; DNA: TGTGCCATCAGCAGACTAGCGGGGGGTCAGAACACCGGGGAGCTGTTTTTT
D: .; size: few; V: TRBV6-2/TRBV6-3; J: TRBJ1-2; CDR3: CASRTLDGAGHPNNYGYTF; DNA: TGTGCCAGCAGGACCTTGGACGGGGCCGGCCATCCCAACAACTATGGCTACACCTTC
D: .; size: .; V: TRBV12-3/TRBV12-4; J: TRBJ2-5; CDR3: CASSQDLQETQYF; DNA: TGTGCCAGCAGTCAAGACTTACAAGAGACCCAGTACTTC
D: .; size: .; V: TRBV6-5; J: TRBJ2-6; CDR3: CASSLRGVGSSGANVLTF; DNA: TGTGCCAGCAGTCTACGTGGGGTCGGGAGCTCTGGGGCCAACGTCCTGACTTTC
D: .; size: few; V: TRBV11-1; J: TRBJ2-2; CDR3: CASSLGESGELFF; DNA: TGTGCCAGCAGCTTAGGAGAGTCCGGGGAGCTGTTTTTT
D: .; size: .; V: TRBV20-1; J: TRBJ2-7; CDR3: CSADSGPSYEQYF; DNA: TGCAGTGCCGATAGCGGTCCCTCCTACGAGCAGTACTTC
D: .; size: .; V: TRBV18; J: TRBJ2-2; CDR3: CASSPPAPNTGELFF; DNA: TGTGCCAGCTCACCACCGGCTCCGAACACCGGGGAGCTGTTTTTT
D: TRBD2; size: few; V: TRBV12-3/TRBV12-4; J: TRBJ2-3; CDR3: CASSYLNGGAGADTQYF; DNA: TGTGCCAGCAGCTATCTGAACGGGGGGGCGGGGGCAGATACGCAGTATTTT
D: .; size: .; V: TRBV20-1; J: TRBJ1-4; CDR3: CSARDRQVVEKLFF; DNA: TGCAGTGCTAGAGACCGACAGGTCGTTGAAAAACTGTTTTTT
D: .; size: few; V: TRBV18; J: TRBJ1-1; CDR3: CASTRLTENTEAFF; DNA: TGTGCCAGCACCCGCCTGACAGAGAACACTGAAGCTTTCTTT
D: .; size: .; V: TRBV7-9; J: TRBJ1-1; CDR3: CASSLDERVNTEAFF; DNA: TGTGCCAGCAGCTTAGATGAGAGGGTGAACACTGAAGCTTTCTTT
D: .; size: .; V: TRBV7-6; J: TRBJ1-1; CDR3: CASSLAGGVGTEAFF; DNA: TGTGCCAGCAGCTTAGCAGGCGGGGTTGGCACTGAAGCTTTCTTT
D: TRBD2; size: .; V: TRBV2; J: TRBJ2-5; CDR3: CASSGTSGKQETQYF; DNA: TGTGCCAGCAGCGGGACTAGCGGAAAACAAGAGACCCAGTACTTC
D: TRBD2; size: .; V: TRBV5-1; J: TRBJ2-5; CDR3: CASSPPDPGGETQYF; DNA: TGCGCCAGCAGCCCCCCTGATCCCGGGGGGGAGACCCAGTACTTC
D: .; size: many; V: TRBV12-3/TRBV12-4; J: TRBJ2-4; CDR3: CASSSADQNIQYF; DNA: TGTGCCAGCAGCTCTGCTGACCAAAACATTCAGTACTTC
D: TRBD1; size: .; V: TRBV24-1; J: TRBJ2-1; CDR3: CATSPMGQEYNEQFF; DNA: TGTGCCACCAGCCCTATGGGACAGGAGTACAATGAGCAGTTCTTC
D: TRBD1; size: .; V: TRBV12-3/TRBV12-4; J: TRBJ2-3; CDR3: CASRKGTVAMKQYF; DNA: TGTGCCAGCAGGAAGGGGACAGTGGCTATGAAGCAGTATTTT